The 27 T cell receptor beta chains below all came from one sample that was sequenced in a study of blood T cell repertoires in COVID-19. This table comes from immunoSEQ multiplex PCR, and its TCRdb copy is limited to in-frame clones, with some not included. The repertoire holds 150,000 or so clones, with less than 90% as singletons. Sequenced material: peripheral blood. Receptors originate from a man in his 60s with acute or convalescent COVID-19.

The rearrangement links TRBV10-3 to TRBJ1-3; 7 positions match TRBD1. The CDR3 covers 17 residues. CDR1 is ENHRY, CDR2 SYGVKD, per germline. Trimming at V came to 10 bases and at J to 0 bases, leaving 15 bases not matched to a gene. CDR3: CATRGQFSPSSGNTIYF. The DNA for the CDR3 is TGTGCCACTCGGGGACAGTTTTCTCCTAGCTCTGGAAACACCATATATTTT.

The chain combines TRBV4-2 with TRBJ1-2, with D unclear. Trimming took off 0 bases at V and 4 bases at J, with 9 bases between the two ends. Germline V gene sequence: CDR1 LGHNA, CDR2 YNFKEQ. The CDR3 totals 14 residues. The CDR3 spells CASSQEGATYGYTF. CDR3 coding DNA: TGTGCCAGCAGCCAAGAGGGAGCGACCTATGGCTACACCTTC.

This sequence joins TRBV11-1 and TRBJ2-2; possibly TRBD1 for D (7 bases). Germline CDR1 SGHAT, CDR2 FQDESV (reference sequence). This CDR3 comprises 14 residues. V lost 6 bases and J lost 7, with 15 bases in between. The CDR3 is CASRRPGGGGELFF. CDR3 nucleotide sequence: TGTGCCAGCAGAAGGCCAGGGGGAGGCGGGGAGCTGTTTTTT.

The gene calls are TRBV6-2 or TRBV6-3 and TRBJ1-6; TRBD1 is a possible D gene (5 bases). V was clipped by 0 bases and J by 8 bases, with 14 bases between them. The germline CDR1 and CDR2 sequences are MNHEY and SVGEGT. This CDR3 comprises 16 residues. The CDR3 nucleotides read TGTGCCAGCAGTTACTCGAATCCAGGGTCGGATTCACCCCTCCACTTT. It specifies CASSYSNPGSDSPLHF.

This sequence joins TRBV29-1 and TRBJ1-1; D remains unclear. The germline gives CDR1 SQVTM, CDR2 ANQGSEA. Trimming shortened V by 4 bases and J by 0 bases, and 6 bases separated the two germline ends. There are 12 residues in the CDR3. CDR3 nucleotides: TGCAGCGTTGGGCTTATGAACACTGAAGCTTTCTTT. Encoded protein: CSVGLMNTEAFF. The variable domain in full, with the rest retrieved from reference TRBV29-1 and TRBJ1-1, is SAVISQKPSRDICQRGTSLTIQCQVDSQVTMMFWYRQQPGQSLTLIATANQGSEATYESGFVIDKFPISRPNLTFSTLTVSNMSPEDSSIYLCSVGLMNTEAFFGQGTRLTVV.

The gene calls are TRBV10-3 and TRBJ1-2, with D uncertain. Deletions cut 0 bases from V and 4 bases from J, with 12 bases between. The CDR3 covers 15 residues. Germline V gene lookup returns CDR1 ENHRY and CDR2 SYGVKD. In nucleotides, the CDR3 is TGTGCCATCAGTGAGTCGTCGAGGGTTGGCTATGGCTACACCTTC. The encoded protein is CAISESSRVGYGYTF.

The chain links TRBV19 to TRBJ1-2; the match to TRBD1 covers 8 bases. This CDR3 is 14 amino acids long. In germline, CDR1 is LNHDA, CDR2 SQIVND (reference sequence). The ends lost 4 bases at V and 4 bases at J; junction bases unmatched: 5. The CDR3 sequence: CASSTGGASYGYTF. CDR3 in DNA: TGTGCCAGTAGTACAGGGGGCGCCTCCTATGGCTACACCTTC.

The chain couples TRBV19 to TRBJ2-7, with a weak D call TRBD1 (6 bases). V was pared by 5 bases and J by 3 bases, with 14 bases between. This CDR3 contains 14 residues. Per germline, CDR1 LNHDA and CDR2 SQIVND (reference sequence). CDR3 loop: CASSLRDTFYEQYF. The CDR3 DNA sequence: TGTGCCAGTAGTCTCCGGGACACATTCTACGAGCAGTACTTC.

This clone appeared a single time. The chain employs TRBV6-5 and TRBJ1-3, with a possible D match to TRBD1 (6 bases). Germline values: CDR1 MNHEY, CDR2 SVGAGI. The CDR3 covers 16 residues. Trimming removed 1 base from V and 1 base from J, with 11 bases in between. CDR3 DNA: TGTGCCAGCAGTTACTGGGGGGGCTCGTCTGGAAACACCATATATTTT. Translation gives CASSYWGGSSGNTIYF.

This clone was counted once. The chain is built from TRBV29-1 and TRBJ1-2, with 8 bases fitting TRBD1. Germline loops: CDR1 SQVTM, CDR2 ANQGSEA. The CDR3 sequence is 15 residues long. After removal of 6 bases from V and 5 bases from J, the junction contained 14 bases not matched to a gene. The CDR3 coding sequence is TGCAGCGTCTCCCAGGGGGCGACCTCTAGGTATGGCTACACCTTC. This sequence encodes CSVSQGATSRYGYTF.

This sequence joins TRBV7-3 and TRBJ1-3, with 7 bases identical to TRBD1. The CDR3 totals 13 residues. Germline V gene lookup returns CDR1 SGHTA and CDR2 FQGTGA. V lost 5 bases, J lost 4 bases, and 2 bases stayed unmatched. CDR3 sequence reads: CASSPDRGNTIYF. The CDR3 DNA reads TGTGCCAGCAGCCCGGACAGGGGAAACACCATATATTTT.

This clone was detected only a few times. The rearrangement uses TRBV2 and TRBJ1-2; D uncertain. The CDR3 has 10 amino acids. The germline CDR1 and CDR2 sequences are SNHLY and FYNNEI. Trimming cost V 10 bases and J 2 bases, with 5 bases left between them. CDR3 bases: TGTGCCACACGGAACTATGGCTACACCTTC. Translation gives CATRNYGYTF.

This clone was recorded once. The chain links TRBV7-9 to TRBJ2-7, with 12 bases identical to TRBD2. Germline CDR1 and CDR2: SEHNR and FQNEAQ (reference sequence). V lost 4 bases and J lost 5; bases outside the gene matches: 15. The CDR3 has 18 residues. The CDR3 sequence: CASSWGQKTTSGRHEQYF. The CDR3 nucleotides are TGTGCCAGCAGCTGGGGACAGAAAACAACTAGCGGGAGGCACGAGCAGTACTTC.

CDR3: CASSTVGWDRGSSREKLFF. The DNA for the CDR3 is TGTGCCAGCAGCACTGTTGGGTGGGACAGGGGGTCCTCAAGGGAAAAACTGTTTTTT. The chain employs TRBV7-3 and TRBJ1-4; TRBD1 matches at 11 bases. V shed 5 bases and J 8 bases; nucleotides not matched to a gene: 19. Germline lookup yields CDR1 SGHTA and CDR2 FQGTGA. This CDR3 has 19 residues. The full variable domain, in which reference TRBV7-3 and TRBJ1-4 provide the parts outside the CDR3, is GAGVSQTPSNKVTEKGKYVELRCDPISGHTALYWYRQSLGQGPEFLIYFQGTGAADDSGLPNDRFFAVRPEGSVSTLKIQRTERGDSAVYLCASSTVGWDRGSSREKLFFGSGTQLSVL.

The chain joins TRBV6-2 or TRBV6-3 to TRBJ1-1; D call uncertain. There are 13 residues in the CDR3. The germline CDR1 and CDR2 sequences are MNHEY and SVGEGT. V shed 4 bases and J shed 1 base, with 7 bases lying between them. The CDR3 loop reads CASSSQANTEAFF. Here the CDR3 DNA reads TGTGCCAGCAGTTCGCAGGCGAACACTGAAGCTTTCTTT.

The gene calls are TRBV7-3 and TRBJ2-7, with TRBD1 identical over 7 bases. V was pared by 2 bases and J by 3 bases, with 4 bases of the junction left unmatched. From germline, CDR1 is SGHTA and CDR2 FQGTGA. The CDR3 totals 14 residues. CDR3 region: CASSLVGTDYEQYF. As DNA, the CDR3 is TGTGCCAGCAGCTTAGTAGGGACAGACTACGAGCAGTACTTC.

This CDR3 is CASSSSGTATYNEQFF. The CDR3 DNA reads TGTGCCAGCAGCTCCTCCGGGACAGCGACCTACAATGAGCAGTTCTTC. J is TRBJ2-1 and V is TRBV7-6, with 7 nucleotides matching TRBD1. This CDR3 contains 16 residues. Germline V CDR1 and CDR2: SGHVS, FNYEAQ. Losses at the gene ends were 4 bases for V and 2 bases for J; bases not matched to a gene: 8.

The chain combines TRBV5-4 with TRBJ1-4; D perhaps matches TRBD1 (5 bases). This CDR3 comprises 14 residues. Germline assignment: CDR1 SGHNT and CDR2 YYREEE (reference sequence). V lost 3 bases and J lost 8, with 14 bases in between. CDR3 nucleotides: TGTGCCAGCAGCTCAACGACTTCAGGGGAAAAACTGTTTTTT. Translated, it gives CASSSTTSGEKLFF.

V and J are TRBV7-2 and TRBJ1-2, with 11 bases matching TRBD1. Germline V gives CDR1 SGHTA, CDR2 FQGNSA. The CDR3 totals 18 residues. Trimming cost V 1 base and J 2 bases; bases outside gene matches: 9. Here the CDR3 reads CASSLGGTGGIVNYGYTF. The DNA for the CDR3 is TGTGCCAGCAGCTTAGGGGGGACAGGGGGAATCGTGAACTATGGCTACACCTTC.

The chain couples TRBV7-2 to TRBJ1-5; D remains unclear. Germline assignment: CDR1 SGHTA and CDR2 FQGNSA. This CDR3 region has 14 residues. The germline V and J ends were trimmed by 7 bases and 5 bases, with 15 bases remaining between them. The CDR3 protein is CASTLGLGDQPQHF. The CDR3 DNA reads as TGTGCCAGCACCCTCGGACTGGGTGATCAGCCCCAGCATTTT. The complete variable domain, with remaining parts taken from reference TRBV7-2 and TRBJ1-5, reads GAGVSQSPSNKVTEKGKDVELRCDPISGHTALYWYRQSLGQGLEFLIYFQGNSAPDKSGLPSDRFSAERTGGSVSTLTIQRTQQEDSAVYLCASTLGLGDQPQHFGDGTRLSIL.

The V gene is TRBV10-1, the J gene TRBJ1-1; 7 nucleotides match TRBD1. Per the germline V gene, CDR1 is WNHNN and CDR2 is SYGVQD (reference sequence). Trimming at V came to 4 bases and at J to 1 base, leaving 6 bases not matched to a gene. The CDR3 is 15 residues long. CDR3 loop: CASSASGTANTEAFF. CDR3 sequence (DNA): TGCGCCAGCAGTGCCTCCGGGACAGCGAACACTGAAGCTTTCTTT.

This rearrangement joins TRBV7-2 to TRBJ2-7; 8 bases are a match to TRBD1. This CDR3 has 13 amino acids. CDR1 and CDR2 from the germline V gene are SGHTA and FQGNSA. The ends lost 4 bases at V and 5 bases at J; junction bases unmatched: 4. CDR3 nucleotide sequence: TGTGCCAGCAGCTCGCAGGACAGGGACGAGCAGTACTTC. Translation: CASSSQDRDEQYF.

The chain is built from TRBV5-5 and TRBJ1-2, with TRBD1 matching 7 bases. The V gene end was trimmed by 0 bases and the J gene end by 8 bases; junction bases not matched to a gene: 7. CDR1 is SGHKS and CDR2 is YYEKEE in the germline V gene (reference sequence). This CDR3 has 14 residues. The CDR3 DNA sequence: TGTGCCAGCAGCTTGGGACAGGGCAACGGAGGCTACACCTTC. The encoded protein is CASSLGQGNGGYTF.

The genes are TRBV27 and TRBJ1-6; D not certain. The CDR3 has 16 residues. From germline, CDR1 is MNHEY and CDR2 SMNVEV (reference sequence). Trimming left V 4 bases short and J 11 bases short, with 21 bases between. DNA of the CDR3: TGTGCCAGCAGTTCCACCCTGGGAGCCCTTTTCGCACCCCTCCACTTT. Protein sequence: CASSSTLGALFAPLHF.

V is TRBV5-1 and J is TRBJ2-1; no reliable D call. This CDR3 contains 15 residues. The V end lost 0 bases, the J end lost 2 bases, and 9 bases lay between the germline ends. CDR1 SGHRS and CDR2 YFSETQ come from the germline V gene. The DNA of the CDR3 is TGCGCCAGCAGCTTGGCTGATAGCACCTACAATGAGCAGTTCTTC. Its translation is CASSLADSTYNEQFF.

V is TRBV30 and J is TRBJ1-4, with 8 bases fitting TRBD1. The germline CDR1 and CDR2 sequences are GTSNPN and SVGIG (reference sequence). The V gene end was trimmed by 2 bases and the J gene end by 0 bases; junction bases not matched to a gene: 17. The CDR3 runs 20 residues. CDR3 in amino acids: CAWSPFNRGKGYATNEKLFF. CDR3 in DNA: TGTGCCTGGAGTCCTTTTAACAGGGGGAAAGGGTATGCAACTAATGAAAAACTGTTTTTT. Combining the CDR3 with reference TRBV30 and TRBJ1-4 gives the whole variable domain SQTIHQWPATLVQPVGSPLSLECTVEGTSNPNLYWYRQAAGRGLQLLFYSVGIGQISSEVPQNLSASRPQDRQFILSSKKLLLSDSGFYLCAWSPFNRGKGYATNEKLFFGSGTQLSVL.

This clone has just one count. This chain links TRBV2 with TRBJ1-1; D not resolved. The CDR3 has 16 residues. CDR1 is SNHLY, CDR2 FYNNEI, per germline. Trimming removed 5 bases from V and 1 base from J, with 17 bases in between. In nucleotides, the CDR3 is TGTGCCAGCAGTCCCCCGCCTGGCCTTTGGAACACTGAAGCTTTCTTT. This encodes CASSPPPGLWNTEAFF.